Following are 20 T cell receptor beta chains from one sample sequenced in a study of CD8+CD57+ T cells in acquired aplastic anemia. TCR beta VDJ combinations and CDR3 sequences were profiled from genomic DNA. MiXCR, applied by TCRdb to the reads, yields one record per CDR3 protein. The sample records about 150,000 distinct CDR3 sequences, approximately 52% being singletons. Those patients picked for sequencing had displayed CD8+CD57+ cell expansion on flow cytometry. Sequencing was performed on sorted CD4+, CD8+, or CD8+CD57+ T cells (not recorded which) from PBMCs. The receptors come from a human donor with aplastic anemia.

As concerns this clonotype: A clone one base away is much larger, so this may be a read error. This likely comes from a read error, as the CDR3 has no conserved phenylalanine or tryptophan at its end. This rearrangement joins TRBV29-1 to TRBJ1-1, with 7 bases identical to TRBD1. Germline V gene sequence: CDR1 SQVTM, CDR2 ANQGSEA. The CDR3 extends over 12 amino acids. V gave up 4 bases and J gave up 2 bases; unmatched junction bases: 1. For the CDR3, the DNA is TGCAGCGTTGGAGGGGGCAACACTGAAGCTTTCCTT. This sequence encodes CSVGGGNTEAFL.

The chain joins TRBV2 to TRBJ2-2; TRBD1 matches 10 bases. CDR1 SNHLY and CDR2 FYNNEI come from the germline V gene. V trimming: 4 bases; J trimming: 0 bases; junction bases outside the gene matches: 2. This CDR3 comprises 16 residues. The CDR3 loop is CASSGTGGANTGELFF. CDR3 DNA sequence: TGTGCCAGCAGTGGGACAGGGGGAGCGAACACCGGGGAGCTGTTTTTT.

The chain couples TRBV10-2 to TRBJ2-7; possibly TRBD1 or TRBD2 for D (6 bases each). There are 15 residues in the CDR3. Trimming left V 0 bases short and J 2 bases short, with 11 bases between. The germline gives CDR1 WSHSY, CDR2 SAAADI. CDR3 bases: TGCGCCAGCAGTGAGTCGACGGGGGCGACCTACGAGCAGTACTTC. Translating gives CASSESTGATYEQYF.

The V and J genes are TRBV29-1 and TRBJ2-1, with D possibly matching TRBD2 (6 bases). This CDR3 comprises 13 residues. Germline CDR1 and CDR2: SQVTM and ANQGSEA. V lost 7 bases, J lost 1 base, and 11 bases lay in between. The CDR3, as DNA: TGCAGCGGGGGGGAGAATTCCTACAATGAGCAGTTCTTC. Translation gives CSGGENSYNEQFF.

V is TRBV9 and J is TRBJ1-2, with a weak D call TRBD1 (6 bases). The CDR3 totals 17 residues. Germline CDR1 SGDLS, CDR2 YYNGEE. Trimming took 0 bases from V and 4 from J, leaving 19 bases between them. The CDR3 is CASSVGGGGAGIYGYTF. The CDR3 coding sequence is TGTGCCAGCAGCGTAGGGGGAGGGGGGGCGGGCATCTATGGCTACACCTTC.

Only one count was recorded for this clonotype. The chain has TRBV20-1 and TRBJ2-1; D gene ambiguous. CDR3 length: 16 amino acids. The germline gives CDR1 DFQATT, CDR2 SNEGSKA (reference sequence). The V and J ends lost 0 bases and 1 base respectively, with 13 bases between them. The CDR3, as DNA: TGCAGTGCTAGAGATCCTTCGGTCGAATCCTACAATGAGCAGTTCTTC. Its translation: CSARDPSVESYNEQFF.

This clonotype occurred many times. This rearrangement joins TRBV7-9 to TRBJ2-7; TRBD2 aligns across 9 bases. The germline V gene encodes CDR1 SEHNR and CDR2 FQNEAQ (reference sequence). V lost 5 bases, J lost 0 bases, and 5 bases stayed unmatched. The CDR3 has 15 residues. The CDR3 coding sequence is TGTGCCAGCAGCGTTAGCGGGGGCAGCTCCTACGAGCAGTACTTC. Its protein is CASSVSGGSSYEQYF.

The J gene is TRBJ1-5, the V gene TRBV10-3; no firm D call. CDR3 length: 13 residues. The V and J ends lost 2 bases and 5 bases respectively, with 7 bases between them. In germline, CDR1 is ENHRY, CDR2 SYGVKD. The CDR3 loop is CAISETKDQPQHF. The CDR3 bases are TGTGCCATCAGTGAGACCAAGGATCAGCCCCAGCATTTT.

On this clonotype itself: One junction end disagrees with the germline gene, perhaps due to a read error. CDR3 nucleotide sequence: TGTGCCACCGGCAGAACCGGGACACCCGCCTACGAGCAGTACTTC. Its translation is CATGRTGTPAYEQYF. The genes are TRBV15 and TRBJ2-7, with D possibly TRBD1 on 6 matching bases. Germline assignment: CDR1 LNHNV and CDR2 YYDKDF (reference sequence). The CDR3 length is 15 residues.

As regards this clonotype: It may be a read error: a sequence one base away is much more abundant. CDR3 in DNA: TGCAGTGCTAGAGGTCTGACTAGCGGGGGAGACTCCTACGAGCAGTACTTC. It encodes CSARGLTSGGDSYEQYF. The chain joins TRBV20-1 to TRBJ2-7; 12 bases are a match to TRBD2. Germline V lookup: CDR1 DFQATT, CDR2 SNEGSKA (reference sequence). This CDR3 region has 17 residues. V dropped 1 base and J dropped 0; count of bases not matched to a gene: 7.

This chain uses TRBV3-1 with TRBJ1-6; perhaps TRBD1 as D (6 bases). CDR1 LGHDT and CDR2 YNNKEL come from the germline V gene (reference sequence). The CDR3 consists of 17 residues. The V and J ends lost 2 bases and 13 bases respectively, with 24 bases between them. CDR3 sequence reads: CASSQWTETLAKGPLHF. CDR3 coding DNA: TGTGCCAGCAGCCAATGGACAGAGACCCTTGCTAAGGGTCCCCTCCACTTT.

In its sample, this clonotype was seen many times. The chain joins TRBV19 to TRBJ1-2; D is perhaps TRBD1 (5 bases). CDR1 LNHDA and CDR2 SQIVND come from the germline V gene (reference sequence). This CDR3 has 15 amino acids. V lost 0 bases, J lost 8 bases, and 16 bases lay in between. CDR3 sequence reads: CASSIDWQGGGGYTF. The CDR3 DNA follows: TGTGCCAGTAGTATAGATTGGCAGGGAGGAGGCGGCTACACCTTC.

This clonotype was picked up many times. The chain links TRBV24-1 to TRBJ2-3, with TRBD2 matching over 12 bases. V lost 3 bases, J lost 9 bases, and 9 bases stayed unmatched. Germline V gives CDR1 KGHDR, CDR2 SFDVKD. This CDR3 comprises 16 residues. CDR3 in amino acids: CATSDPLAGGTLTQYF. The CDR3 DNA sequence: TGTGCCACCAGTGATCCACTAGCGGGGGGCACTCTCACGCAGTATTTT.

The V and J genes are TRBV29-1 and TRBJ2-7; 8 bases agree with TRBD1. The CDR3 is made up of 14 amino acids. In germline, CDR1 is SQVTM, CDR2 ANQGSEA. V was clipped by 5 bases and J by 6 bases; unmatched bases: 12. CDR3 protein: CSVSPSGTGREQYF. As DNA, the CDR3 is TGCAGCGTTTCCCCGTCCGGGACAGGCCGCGAGCAGTACTTC.

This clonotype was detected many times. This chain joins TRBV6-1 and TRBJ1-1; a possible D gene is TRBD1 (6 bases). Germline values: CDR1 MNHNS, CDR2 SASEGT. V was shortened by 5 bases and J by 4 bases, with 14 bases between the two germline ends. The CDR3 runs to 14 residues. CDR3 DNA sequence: TGTGCCAGCAGTCTAGGGGGGGAGGGCACTGAAGCTTTCTTT. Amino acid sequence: CASSLGGEGTEAFF.

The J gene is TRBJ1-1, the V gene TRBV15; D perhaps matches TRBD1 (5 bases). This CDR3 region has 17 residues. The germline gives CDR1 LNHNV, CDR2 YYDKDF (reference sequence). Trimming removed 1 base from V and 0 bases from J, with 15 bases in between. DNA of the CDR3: TGTGCCACCAGCAGAGGCAGGGTAACTTTCATGAACACTGAAGCTTTCTTT. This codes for CATSRGRVTFMNTEAFF.

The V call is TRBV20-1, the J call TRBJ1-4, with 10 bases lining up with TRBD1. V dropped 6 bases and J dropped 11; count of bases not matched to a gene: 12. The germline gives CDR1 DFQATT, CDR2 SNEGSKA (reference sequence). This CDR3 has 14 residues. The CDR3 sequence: CSAQTDRGNGKLFF. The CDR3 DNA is TGCAGTGCCCAGACGGACAGGGGGAATGGGAAACTGTTTTTT.

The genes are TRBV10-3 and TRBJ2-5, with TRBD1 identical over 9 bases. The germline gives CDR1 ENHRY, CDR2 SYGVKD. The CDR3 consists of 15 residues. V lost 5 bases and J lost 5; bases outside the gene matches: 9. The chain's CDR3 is CAISRAGQGVETQYF. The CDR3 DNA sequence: TGTGCCATCAGTCGGGCGGGACAGGGTGTGGAGACCCAGTACTTC.

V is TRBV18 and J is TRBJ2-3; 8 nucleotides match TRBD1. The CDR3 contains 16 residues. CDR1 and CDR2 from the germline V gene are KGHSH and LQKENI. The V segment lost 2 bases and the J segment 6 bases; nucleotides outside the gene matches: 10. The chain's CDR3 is CASSPTPGQGLDTQYF. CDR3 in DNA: TGTGCCAGCTCACCAACCCCCGGACAGGGCCTCGATACGCAGTATTTT. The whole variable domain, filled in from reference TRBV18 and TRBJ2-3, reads NAGVMQNPRHLVRRRGQEARLRCSPMKGHSHVYWYRQLPEEGLKFMVYLQKENIIDESGMPKERFSAEFPKEGPSILRIQQVVRGDSAAYFCASSPTPGQGLDTQYFGPGTRLTVL.

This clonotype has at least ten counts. CDR3 nucleotides: TGTGCCAGCAGGACAGGGGCAGTAAACTACGAGCAGTACTTC. Translated, it gives CASRTGAVNYEQYF. The chain couples TRBV6-1 to TRBJ2-7, with 8 bases that match TRBD1. The CDR3 has 14 residues. V lost 6 bases and J lost 3; bases outside the gene matches: 7. Germline V gives CDR1 MNHNS, CDR2 SASEGT.